This TCR beta chain was recovered during a study of T cell responses to AZD1222 COVID-19 vaccine. Assay: immunoSEQ multiplex PCR; the TCRdb copy retains only in-frame clones and omits some. The table includes approximately 140,000 clones, just over 90% detected once. Study-wide results and limits: Every sample of the repertoires postdated the peak T cell response.

This clone was recorded once. Antigen unknown. Trimming removed 6 bases from V and 4 bases from J, with 13 bases in between. This CDR3 contains 14 residues. Per germline, CDR1 SGHRS and CDR2 YFSETQ. The sequencing used peripheral blood, collected on day 0 of AZD1222 vaccination. The clonotype originates from an adult in good health. The chain links TRBV5-1 to TRBJ1-4; D gene unclear. CDR3 in DNA: TGCGCCAGCACCCCTGAAGTGGGTAATGAAAAACTGTTTTTT. Protein product: CASTPEVGNEKLFF.